This T cell receptor (beta chain) was captured by sequencing in a study of cytomegalovirus exposure and HLA in healthy donors. Study observations and caveats: When presence/absence was analysed, sequencing depth was taken to be roughly uniform across donors. The study recorded 160 or so TCR beta chains that were cytomegalovirus-associated.

A note on this clone: Its antigen is undetermined.

V trimming: 3 bases; J trimming: 4 bases; junction bases outside the gene matches: 6. This CDR3 region has 15 residues. In germline, CDR1 is MNHEY, CDR2 SMNVEV (reference sequence). PCR involved 60 Vbeta and 13 Jbeta primers. This table comes from immunoSEQ multiplex PCR, and its TCRdb copy is limited to in-frame clones, with some not included. The table shows approximately 150,000 clones, with approximately 81% occurring only once. This sequence was found in a man under 40 in good health and CMV-seronegative. The sequenced sample was PBMCs. The chain employs TRBV27 and TRBJ2-7, with 10 positions matching TRBD1. The CDR3 DNA reads TGTGCCAGCAGTTTGAATAGGGGACAGGGGTACGAGCAGTACTTC. This sequence encodes CASSLNRGQGYEQYF.